The rows below give T cell receptor beta chains drawn from one sample of a study of T cell changes during pregnancy in multiple sclerosis. Only in-frame clones appear in the TCRdb table, and some are missing; sequencing was by immunoSEQ multiplex PCR. The table has about 80,000 clones, 90% to 95% seen once. The source material was peripheral blood, sampled before pregnancy. These receptors originate from a female donor with multiple sclerosis, enrolled in a pregnancy study. CDR3s include the opening cysteine and the closing phenylalanine or tryptophan. Fields, in order: J gene, clone size, V gene, D gene, CDR3 DNA, CDR3 protein. A D gene is named only where the DNA matches it firmly. Expanded clones get a size class; other rows say once, few or many, or leave the size out.

J: TRBJ1-6; size: .; V: TRBV7-6; D: TRBD1; DNA: TGTGCCAGCAGTATAGGACAGGGACGATCACCCCTCCACTTT; CDR3: CASSIGQGRSPLHF
J: TRBJ1-3; size: .; V: TRBV15; D: .; DNA: TGTGCCACCAGCAGAGTGGGGGCTCAAGGAAACACCATATATTTT; CDR3: CATSRVGAQGNTIYF
J: TRBJ1-5; size: .; V: TRBV19; D: .; DNA: TGTGCCAGTAGTCCGACTTCCTATAGCAATCAGCCCCAGCATTTT; CDR3: CASSPTSYSNQPQHF
J: TRBJ2-7; size: .; V: TRBV4-1; D: .; DNA: TGCGCCAGCAGCCCTAATGGACAGGGAGGGTCCTACGAGCAGTACTTC; CDR3: CASSPNGQGGSYEQYF
J: TRBJ2-7; size: .; V: TRBV5-4; D: TRBD1; DNA: TGTGCCAGCAGCCCTGGCCGGGACAGGGGCCACGAGCAGTACTTC; CDR3: CASSPGRDRGHEQYF
J: TRBJ2-1; size: .; V: TRBV7-8; D: .; DNA: TGTGCCAGCAGCTCCCCCGAGAGCCTCGGGGAGCAGTTCTTC; CDR3: CASSSPESLGEQFF
J: TRBJ1-1; size: .; V: TRBV2; D: .; DNA: TGTGCCAGCAGTCGCGATCCAAACACTGAAGCTTTCTTT; CDR3: CASSRDPNTEAFF
J: TRBJ2-2; size: .; V: TRBV5-4; D: TRBD1; DNA: TGTGCCAGCAGCTGGACAGGTGGCGGGGAGCTGTTTTTT; CDR3: CASSWTGGGELFF
J: TRBJ1-2; size: once; V: TRBV2; D: TRBD1; DNA: TGTGCCAGCACCACCGGACAGGGGGGGACCTATGGCTACACCTTC; CDR3: CASTTGQGGTYGYTF
J: TRBJ1-2; size: .; V: TRBV19; D: .; DNA: TGTGCCAGCCGTACCCAGGGCCAGTATGGCTACACCTTC; CDR3: CASRTQGQYGYTF
J: TRBJ1-4; size: once; V: TRBV13; D: TRBD1; DNA: TGTGCCAGCAGCTTGCGAGGACAGGACCATGAAAAACTGTTTTTT; CDR3: CASSLRGQDHEKLFF
J: TRBJ1-2; size: .; V: TRBV6-5; D: .; DNA: TGTGCCAGCAGCGGTGCCATAGCTGCGAACTATGGCTACACCTTC; CDR3: CASSGAIAANYGYTF
J: TRBJ1-2; size: .; V: TRBV2; D: .; DNA: TGTGCCAGCAGCGGGGTGGTCGGATATGGCTACACCTTC; CDR3: CASSGVVGYGYTF
J: TRBJ2-1; size: .; V: TRBV18; D: TRBD2; DNA: TGTGCCAGCTCACCGACTGGTTTGGGGGGGACCCCTTGGGAGCAGTTCTTC; CDR3: CASSPTGLGGTPWEQFF
J: TRBJ2-3; size: .; V: TRBV5-1; D: .; DNA: TGCGCCAGCAGCTTGTGGGAGTCAGATACGCAGTATTTT; CDR3: CASSLWESDTQYF
J: TRBJ2-2; size: .; V: TRBV9; D: .; DNA: TGTGCCAGCAGCGTAGTATTCGGGGGGAACACCGGGGAGCTGTTTTTT; CDR3: CASSVVFGGNTGELFF
J: TRBJ1-1; size: .; V: TRBV7-9; D: .; DNA: TGTGCCGGCACCCCACCGAGTCGCACTGAAGCTTTCTTT; CDR3: CAGTPPSRTEAFF